Presented here are 9 T cell receptor beta chains from one specimen sequenced in a study of blood T cell repertoires in COVID-19 (TCRdb year 2020). Libraries were made using the immunoSEQ multiplex PCR assay. Here the immuneACCESS table is served through TCRdb, limited to in-frame sequences with V and J called. Missing clones are a known gap in these copies; in checked studies unresolved V genes cover under half, and the rest lacks a known reason. In this sample the table shows tens of thousands of clones, roughly 89% of which occur a single time. The biggest ten clones account for approximately 5.9% of the sample. Sequencing used peripheral blood. These receptors all come from a man in his sixties with acute or convalescent COVID-19.

V and J are TRBV6-2 or TRBV6-3 and TRBJ1-1, with TRBD1 matching 7 bases. The V gene's germline CDR1 is MNHEY and CDR2 SVGEGT. CDR3 size: 12 residues. The V gene end was trimmed by 4 bases and the J gene end by 6 bases; junction bases not matched to a gene: 2. CDR3 coding DNA: TGTGCCAGCAGTTGGGGGACAGCTGAAGCTTTCTTT. Its protein is CASSWGTAEAFF.

The CDR3 region has the DNA TGTGCCAGCAGCCCCGGGGAGGGGGTGTCTGAAGCTTTCTTT. Translating gives CASSPGEGVSEAFF. The V and J genes are TRBV2 and TRBJ1-1; D possibly corresponds to TRBD1 (6 bases). V was shortened by 6 bases and J by 6 bases, with 17 bases between the two germline ends. The V gene's germline CDR1 is SNHLY and CDR2 FYNNEI. There are 14 residues in the CDR3.

This clone has a single count. The rearrangement joins TRBV7-2 to TRBJ2-7; tentatively, D is TRBD2 (7 bases). The V end was cut by 7 bases, the J end by 6 bases, with 16 bases between. Per the germline V gene, CDR1 is SGHTA and CDR2 is FQGNSA. The CDR3 consists of 13 residues. CDR3: CASMARGASEQYF. CDR3 DNA: TGTGCCAGCATGGCCCGGGGGGCTTCCGAGCAGTACTTC.

This clone has only a few counts. The chain couples TRBV7-3 to TRBJ2-1; 11 bases line up with TRBD2. Germline trimming cut 8 bases from V and 7 bases from J; bases unmatched to any gene: 10. The germline CDR1 and CDR2 sequences are SGHTA and FQGTGA. The CDR3 loop spans 15 amino acids. The CDR3 reads CASGTSGGVGNEQFF. CDR3 coding DNA: TGTGCCAGCGGTACTAGCGGGGGCGTGGGGAATGAGCAGTTCTTC.

The chain combines TRBV9 with TRBJ2-3, with 9 bases fitting TRBD2. The CDR3 runs 17 residues. Trimming removed 3 bases from V and 6 bases from J; junction bases left unmatched: 14. Per the germline V gene, CDR1 is SGDLS and CDR2 is YYNGEE. The CDR3 is CASSARGAGGSRDTQYF. In DNA form, the CDR3 reads TGTGCCAGCAGCGCCCGAGGCGCGGGGGGGTCACGCGATACGCAGTATTTT.

This chain links TRBV12-3 or TRBV12-4 with TRBJ1-4; possibly TRBD1 for D (5 bases). Trimming took off 4 bases at V and 8 bases at J, with 11 bases between the two ends. This CDR3 region has 13 residues. The chain's CDR3 is CASSWGVGEKLFF. The CDR3, as DNA: TGTGCCAGCAGTTGGGGGGTTGGCGAAAAACTGTTTTTT.

J is TRBJ1-4 and V is TRBV19; 11 positions agree with TRBD1. After removal of 7 bases from V and 4 bases from J, the junction contained 8 bases not matched to a gene. The CDR3 loop spans 16 amino acids. Germline V gives CDR1 LNHDA, CDR2 SQIVND (reference sequence). This CDR3 is CASTGQGVMGNEKLFF. In DNA, the CDR3 is TGTGCCAGTACGGGACAGGGGGTCATGGGTAATGAAAAACTGTTTTTT.

The V call is TRBV30, the J call TRBJ2-7; possibly TRBD2 for D (7 bases). The CDR3 consists of 14 residues. V lost 0 bases and J 5 bases, leaving 14 bases between the germline ends. Germline lookup yields CDR1 GTSNPN and CDR2 SVGIG (reference sequence). The CDR3 protein is CAWSVGGGADEQYF. The CDR3, as DNA: TGTGCCTGGAGTGTAGGAGGGGGGGCGGACGAGCAGTACTTC.

This clone has only one observation. V and J are TRBV27 and TRBJ2-3; 10 nucleotides align to TRBD1. Germline V CDR1 and CDR2: MNHEY, SMNVEV (reference sequence). The CDR3 extends over 17 amino acids. The ends lost 4 bases at V and 0 bases at J; junction bases unmatched: 7. This CDR3 is CASSSTRQGASTDTQYF. In DNA, the CDR3 is TGTGCCAGCAGTTCCACAAGACAGGGGGCAAGCACAGATACGCAGTATTTT.